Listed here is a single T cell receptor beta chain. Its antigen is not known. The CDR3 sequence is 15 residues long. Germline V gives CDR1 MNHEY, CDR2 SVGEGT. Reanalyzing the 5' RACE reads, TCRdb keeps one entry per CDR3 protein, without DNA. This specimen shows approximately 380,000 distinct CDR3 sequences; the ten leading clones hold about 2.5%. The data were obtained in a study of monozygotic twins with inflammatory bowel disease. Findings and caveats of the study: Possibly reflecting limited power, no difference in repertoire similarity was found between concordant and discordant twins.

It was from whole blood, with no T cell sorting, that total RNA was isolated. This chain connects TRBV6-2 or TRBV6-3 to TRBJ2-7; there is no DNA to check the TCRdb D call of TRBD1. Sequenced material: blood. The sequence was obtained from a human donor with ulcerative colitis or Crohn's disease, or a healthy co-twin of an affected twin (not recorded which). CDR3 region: CASSYFDRGIDEQYF.